These 25 T cell receptor beta chains share one sample of origin, sequenced in a study of blood T cell repertoires in COVID-19 (dated by TCRdb to the early 2020s). Receptor amplification or capture employed the immunoSEQ multiplex PCR assay. The immuneACCESS repertoire file appears here via TCRdb, limited to in-frame rearrangements. These files lack a portion of the clones; in checked studies, under half of the deficit traces to unresolved V genes, and the cause of the others is not known. Across this sample there are 200,000 or so clones, with approximately 87% seen only once. The ten largest clones add up to about 20% of the sample. Sequenced: peripheral blood. All receptors derive from a person between 65 and 79 years old with COVID-19, enrolled during active disease.

This clone was seen only a few times. The chain combines TRBV28 with TRBJ2-7; 7 bases map to TRBD1. CDR3 length: 14 residues. J was trimmed by 0 bases and V by 5 bases; bases with no gene match: 4. Germline V lookup: CDR1 MDHEN, CDR2 SYDVKM. In DNA, the CDR3 is TGTGCCAGCAGTCCGACAGGGAGCTCCTACGAGCAGTACTTC. It specifies CASSPTGSSYEQYF.

The chain carries TRBV7-2 and TRBJ1-2, with D hard to call. The germline V gene encodes CDR1 SGHTA and CDR2 FQGNSA. CDR3 length: 12 amino acids. Trimming removed 1 base from V and 4 bases from J, with 4 bases in between. The CDR3 protein is CASSLDSYGYTF. In nucleotides, the CDR3 is TGTGCCAGCAGCTTAGACTCCTATGGCTACACCTTC.

This clone was seen more than once but under ten times. CDR3 DNA sequence: TGTGCCAGCAGTCTAGCGGGGGGGTATGACACCGGGGAGCTGTTTTTT. This translates into CASSLAGGYDTGELFF. J is TRBJ2-2 and V is TRBV9; 12 nucleotides align to TRBD2. This CDR3 spans 16 amino acids. The germline CDR1 and CDR2 sequences are SGDLS and YYNGEE. J gave up 3 bases and V 5 bases, and 5 bases lay outside the gene matches.

This clone was seen just once. The V call is TRBV20-1, the J call TRBJ2-1, with 10 bases aligning to TRBD1. The CDR3 sequence is 14 residues long. Germline CDR1 is DFQATT and CDR2 is SNEGSKA (reference sequence). J lost 4 bases, V lost 3 bases, and 3 bases had no gene match. The CDR3 region is CSASRDRGYNEQFF. CDR3 sequence (DNA): TGCAGTGCTAGTCGGGACAGGGGATACAATGAGCAGTTCTTC.

This clone has just one count. The gene calls are TRBV9 and TRBJ2-3; 10 bases are shared with TRBD2. Germline V gene data show CDR1 as SGDLS and CDR2 as YYNGEE. CDR3 length: 15 residues. V was pared by 0 bases and J by 6 bases, with 4 bases of the junction left unmatched. CDR3 protein: CASSVEVAGGDTQYF. The DNA of the CDR3 is TGTGCCAGCAGCGTAGAAGTAGCGGGAGGTGATACGCAGTATTTT.

The V gene is TRBV9, the J gene TRBJ2-5; perhaps TRBD1 as D (6 bases). CDR3 length: 15 amino acids. Deletions cut 3 bases from V and 5 bases from J, with 17 bases between. Per germline, CDR1 SGDLS and CDR2 YYNGEE. Here the CDR3 reads CASSESLRGEETQYF. Here the CDR3 DNA reads TGTGCCAGCAGCGAATCCCTCAGGGGAGAGGAGACCCAGTACTTC.

Here the CDR3 reads CASSPVMNTEAFF. The CDR3 coding sequence is TGTGCCAGCAGTCCGGTGATGAACACTGAAGCTTTCTTT. This chain joins TRBV28 and TRBJ1-1; D is ambiguous. Trimming left V 5 bases short and J 0 bases short, with 7 bases between. The CDR3 is 13 amino acids. Germline CDR1 MDHEN, CDR2 SYDVKM.

The chain uses TRBV28 and TRBJ2-2, with 13 bases lining up with TRBD2. The CDR3 extends over 19 amino acids. In germline, CDR1 is MDHEN, CDR2 SYDVKM. J was trimmed by 0 bases and V by 2 bases; bases with no gene match: 6. CDR3 in amino acids: CASSLVGTSGNANTGELFF. The CDR3 DNA is TGTGCCAGCAGTTTAGTAGGGACTAGCGGGAACGCGAACACCGGGGAGCTGTTTTTT.

The V call is TRBV5-6, the J call TRBJ1-1; perhaps TRBD1 as D (5 bases). Germline V gene data show CDR1 as SGHDT and CDR2 as YYEEEE. The CDR3 loop spans 13 amino acids. Deletions cut 7 bases from V and 8 bases from J, with 18 bases between. The CDR3 reads CASLSQQVFEAFF. In nucleotides, the CDR3 is TGTGCCAGCTTATCACAACAGGTTTTCGAAGCTTTCTTT.

The rearrangement joins TRBV28 to TRBJ1-1; D perhaps matches TRBD1 (6 bases). Germline V gene data show CDR1 as MDHEN and CDR2 as SYDVKM. This CDR3 has 15 residues. V shed 4 bases and J shed 0 bases, with 12 bases lying between them. The DNA for the CDR3 is TGTGCCAGCAGTTCCACGGGACACATGAACACTGAAGCTTTCTTT. Protein sequence: CASSSTGHMNTEAFF. The whole variable domain, filled in from reference TRBV28 and TRBJ1-1, reads DVKVTQSSRYLVKRTGEKVFLECVQDMDHENMFWYRQDPGLGLRLIYFSYDVKMKEKGDIPEGYSVSREKKERFSLILESASTNQTSMYLCASSSTGHMNTEAFFGQGTRLTVV.

This clone has just a few counts. The chain links TRBV3-1 (or the pseudogene TRBV3-2) to TRBJ1-1; 7 bases map to TRBD1. The germline V gene has CDR1 LGHDT and CDR2 YNNKEL (reference sequence). V lost 5 bases to trimming and J lost 2 bases; unmatched junction nucleotides: 8. There are 15 residues in the CDR3. CDR3 nucleotides: TGTGCCAGCAGCTACAAGGGGGCGCGCAACACTGAAGCTTTCTTT. Translated: CASSYKGARNTEAFF.

This chain joins TRBV5-1 and TRBJ1-1; D unclear. Germline V CDR1 and CDR2: SGHRS, YFSETQ. V was clipped by 4 bases and J by 3 bases, with 19 bases between them. This CDR3 contains 16 residues. In DNA form, the CDR3 reads TGCGCCAGCAGCGTGAAACGACTCTCGAGGGACACTGAAGCTTTCTTT. Amino acids: CASSVKRLSRDTEAFF. The variable domain in full, completed from reference TRBV5-1 and TRBJ1-1, reads KAGVTQTPRYLIKTRGQQVTLSCSPISGHRSVSWYQQTPGQGLQFLFEYFSETQRNKGNFPGRFSGRQFSNSRSEMNVSTLELGDSALYLCASSVKRLSRDTEAFFGQGTRLTVV.

The genes are TRBV6-2 or TRBV6-3 and TRBJ1-2; 8 positions agree with TRBD1. Looked up from germline, CDR1 is MNHEY and CDR2 is SVGEGT. J lost 14 bases, V lost 3 bases, and 14 bases had no gene match. This CDR3 spans 14 amino acids. CDR3 region: CASSYGQGFLPPTF. The CDR3 bases are TGTGCCAGCAGTTATGGACAGGGTTTCCTACCGCCTACCTTC.

This chain links TRBV7-3 with TRBJ2-6; D is perhaps TRBD1 (5 bases). Germline CDR1 is SGHTA and CDR2 is FQGTGA. The CDR3 runs 17 residues. Trimming removed 3 bases from V and 4 bases from J, with 16 bases in between. The CDR3 here is CASSFQGFSSGANVLTF. In nucleotides, the CDR3 is TGTGCCAGCAGCTTTCAGGGTTTTTCCTCCGGGGCCAACGTCCTGACTTTC.

CDR3 coding DNA: TGTGCCAGCGGAAAAAATGGACTGGATGAGCAGTTCTTC. It specifies CASGKNGLDEQFF. J is TRBJ2-1 and V is TRBV7-2, with D possibly being TRBD2 (5 bases). CDR3 length: 13 residues. V was clipped by 8 bases and J by 8 bases, with 16 bases between them. Germline V gene data show CDR1 as SGHTA and CDR2 as FQGNSA.

The CDR3 region has the DNA TGTGCCAGCAGCCAGAGGACAGACAATGAAAAACTGTTTTTT. This sequence encodes CASSQRTDNEKLFF. The V call is TRBV3-1 (or the pseudogene TRBV3-2), the J call TRBJ1-4, with D tentatively TRBD1 (6 bases). V was trimmed by 3 bases and J by 5 bases, leaving 10 bases between them. CDR3 length: 14 residues. The germline CDR1 and CDR2 sequences are LGHDT and YNNKEL (reference sequence).

The CDR3 here is CASSLSRASEAFF. The CDR3 DNA sequence: TGTGCCAGCAGTTTATCGCGGGCCAGTGAAGCTTTCTTT. The chain links TRBV27 to TRBJ1-1, with unresolved D. The CDR3 has 13 residues. Trimming removed 0 bases from V and 7 bases from J, with 9 bases in between. CDR1 and CDR2 from the germline V gene are MNHEY and SMNVEV (reference sequence).

The rearrangement links TRBV6-2 or TRBV6-3 to TRBJ1-5; D gene uncertain. Germline-derived CDR1 and CDR2 are MNHEY and SVGEGT. The CDR3 is made up of 21 amino acids. Trimming left V 2 bases short and J 2 bases short, with 28 bases between. CDR3 in amino acids: CASSYGLTSLPRVMGNQPQHF. The CDR3 DNA reads as TGTGCCAGCAGTTACGGCCTTACTTCCCTACCTCGGGTGATGGGCAATCAGCCCCAGCATTTT.

This chain connects TRBV18 to TRBJ2-3, with TRBD1 as a possible D gene (6 bases). Germline CDR1 reads KGHSH; CDR2 reads LQKENI. The CDR3 consists of 18 residues. The V and J ends lost 2 bases and 2 bases respectively, with 20 bases between them. The chain's CDR3 is CASSPDPRTVTFTDTQYF. In nucleotides, the CDR3 is TGTGCCAGCTCACCAGACCCCCGGACAGTGACCTTCACAGATACGCAGTATTTT.

This chain's CDR3 is CASSPSGTLSEAFF. In DNA form, the CDR3 reads TGTGCCAGCAGTCCCAGCGGGACTTTATCTGAAGCTTTCTTT. J is TRBJ1-1 and V is TRBV6-5, with a weak D call TRBD1 (5 bases). The CDR3 covers 14 residues. The V end lost 5 bases, the J end lost 6 bases, and 16 bases lay between the germline ends. The V gene's germline CDR1 is MNHEY and CDR2 SVGAGI.

This chain links TRBV6-5 with TRBJ1-4; possible D gene TRBD1, 5 bases. The germline V gene has CDR1 MNHEY and CDR2 SVGAGI. This CDR3 spans 14 amino acids. Trimming pared 3 bases from V and 3 bases from J, leaving 8 bases between. The DNA for the CDR3 is TGTGCCAGCAGTTATCGACAGCCTAATGAAAAACTGTTTTTT. Translation: CASSYRQPNEKLFF.

This clone was picked up a small number of times. The chain uses TRBV19 and TRBJ2-7; D is possibly TRBD1 (6 bases). The CDR3 is 13 residues long. V was cut by 6 bases and J by 6 bases, with 15 bases left in between. Germline values: CDR1 LNHDA, CDR2 SQIVND (reference sequence). DNA of the CDR3: TGTGCCAGTAGAATCGGACAGAACGGCGAGCAGTACTTC. It codes for CASRIGQNGEQYF.

V and J are TRBV11-1 and TRBJ2-3, with 10 bases aligning to TRBD2. Germline lookup yields CDR1 SGHAT and CDR2 FQDESV (reference sequence). The CDR3 is made up of 16 amino acids. Trimming cost V 5 bases and J 5 bases; bases outside gene matches: 10. In DNA form, the CDR3 reads TGTGCCAGCAGCCGAACCCGGACTAGCGGAGTAGATACGCAGTATTTT. Its translation: CASSRTRTSGVDTQYF.

This chain links TRBV6-5 with TRBJ1-1; no clear D gene. Germline V gene sequence: CDR1 MNHEY, CDR2 SVGAGI. Trimming removed 4 bases from V and 1 base from J, with 7 bases in between. CDR3 size: 13 residues. This CDR3 reads CASSSGRNTEAFF. The CDR3 DNA is TGTGCCAGCAGTTCCGGGAGGAACACTGAAGCTTTCTTT.

Written as DNA, the CDR3 is TGTGCCTGGAGTGAGACAGGGGACTATGGCTACACCTTC. Protein: CAWSETGDYGYTF. This sequence joins TRBV30 and TRBJ1-2; 8 nucleotides align to TRBD1. The CDR3 consists of 13 residues. With 1 base clipped from V and 3 bases from J, the junction kept 1 base outside the gene matches. Per the germline V gene, CDR1 is GTSNPN and CDR2 is SVGIG (reference sequence).